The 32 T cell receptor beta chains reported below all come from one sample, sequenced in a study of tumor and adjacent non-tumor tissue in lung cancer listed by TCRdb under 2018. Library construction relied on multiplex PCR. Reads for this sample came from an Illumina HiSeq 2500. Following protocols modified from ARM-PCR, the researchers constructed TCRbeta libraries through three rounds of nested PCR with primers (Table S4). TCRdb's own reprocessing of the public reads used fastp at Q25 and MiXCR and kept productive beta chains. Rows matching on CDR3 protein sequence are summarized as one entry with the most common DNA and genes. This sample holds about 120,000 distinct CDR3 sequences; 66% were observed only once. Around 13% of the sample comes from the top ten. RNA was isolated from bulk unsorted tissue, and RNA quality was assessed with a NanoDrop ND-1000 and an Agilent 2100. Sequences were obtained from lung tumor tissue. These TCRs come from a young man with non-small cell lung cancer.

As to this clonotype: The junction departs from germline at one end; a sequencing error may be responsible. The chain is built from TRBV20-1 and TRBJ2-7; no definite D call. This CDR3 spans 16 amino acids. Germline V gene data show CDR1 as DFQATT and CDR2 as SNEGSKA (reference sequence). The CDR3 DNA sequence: TGCAATGCTAGAGATTTTTTTGTCGGAGAGCCCAACGAGCAGTACTTC. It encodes CNARDFFVGEPNEQYF.

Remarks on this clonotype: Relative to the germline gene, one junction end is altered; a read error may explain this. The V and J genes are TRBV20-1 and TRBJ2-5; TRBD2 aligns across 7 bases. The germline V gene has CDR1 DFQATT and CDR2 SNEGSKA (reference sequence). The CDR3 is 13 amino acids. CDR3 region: CSTSAPSGETQYF. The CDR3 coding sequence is TGCAGTACTAGCGCTCCTTCGGGGGAGACCCAGTACTTC.

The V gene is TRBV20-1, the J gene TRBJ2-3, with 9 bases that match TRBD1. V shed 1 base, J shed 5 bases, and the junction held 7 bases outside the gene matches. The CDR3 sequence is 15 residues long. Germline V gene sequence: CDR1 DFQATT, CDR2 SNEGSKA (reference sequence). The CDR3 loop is CSARAGTGRIDTQYF. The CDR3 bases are TGCAGTGCTAGAGCCGGGACAGGGCGTATAGATACGCAGTATTTT.

In DNA form, the CDR3 reads TGTGCCAGCAGCGCGACTCCTGCCCGCACCACCGGGGAGCTGTTTTTT. Protein: CASSATPARTTGELFF. The chain combines TRBV5-5 with TRBJ2-2; D unresolved. This CDR3 contains 16 residues. V was clipped by 4 bases and J by 4 bases, with 17 bases between them. Germline V CDR1 and CDR2: SGHKS, YYEKEE (reference sequence).

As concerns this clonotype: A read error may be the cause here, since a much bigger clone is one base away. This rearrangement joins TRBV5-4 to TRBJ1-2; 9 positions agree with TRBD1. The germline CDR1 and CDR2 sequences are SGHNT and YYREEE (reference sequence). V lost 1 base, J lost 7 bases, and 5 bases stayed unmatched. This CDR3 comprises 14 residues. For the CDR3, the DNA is TGTGCCAGCAGCTTGTTAAGACAGGGGGTTGGCTACACCTTC. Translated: CASSLLRQGVGYTF.

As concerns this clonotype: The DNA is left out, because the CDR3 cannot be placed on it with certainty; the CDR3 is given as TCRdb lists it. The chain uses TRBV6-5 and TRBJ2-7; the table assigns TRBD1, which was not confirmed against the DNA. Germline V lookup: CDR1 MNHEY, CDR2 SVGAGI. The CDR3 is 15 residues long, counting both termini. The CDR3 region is CASSWGQGISYEHYF.

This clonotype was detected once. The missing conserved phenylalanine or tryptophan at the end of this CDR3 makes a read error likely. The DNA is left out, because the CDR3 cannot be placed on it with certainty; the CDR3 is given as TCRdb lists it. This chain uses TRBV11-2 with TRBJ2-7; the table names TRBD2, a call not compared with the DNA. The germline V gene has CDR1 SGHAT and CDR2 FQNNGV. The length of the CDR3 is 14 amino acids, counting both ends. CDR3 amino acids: CASSPGLAGAEQYL.

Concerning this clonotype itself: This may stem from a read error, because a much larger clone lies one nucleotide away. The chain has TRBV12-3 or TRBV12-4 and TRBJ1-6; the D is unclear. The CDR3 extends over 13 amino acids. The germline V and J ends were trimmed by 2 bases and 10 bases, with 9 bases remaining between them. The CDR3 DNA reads TGTGCCAGCAGTTTAAGAGACCGATCACCCCTCCACTTT. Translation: CASSLRDRSPLHF.

In nucleotides, the CDR3 is TGTGCCAGCAGTCTCACGGGTTGGGTCGGTAATTCACCCCTCCACTTT. Translated: CASSLTGWVGNSPLHF. The V and J genes are TRBV11-2 and TRBJ1-6; D is unresolved. The CDR3 loop spans 16 amino acids. Between the trimmed V and J ends, which lost 6 bases and 6 bases, there was a span of 18 bases. Germline V lookup: CDR1 SGHAT, CDR2 FQNNGV.

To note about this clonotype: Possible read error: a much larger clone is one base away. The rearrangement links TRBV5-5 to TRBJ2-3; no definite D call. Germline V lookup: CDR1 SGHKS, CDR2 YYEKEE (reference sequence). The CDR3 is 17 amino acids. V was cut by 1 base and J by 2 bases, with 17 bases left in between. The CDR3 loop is CASSLTAPSFNTDTQYF. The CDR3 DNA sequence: TGTGCCAGCAGCTTGACTGCCCCCTCCTTTAACACAGATACGCAGTATTTT.

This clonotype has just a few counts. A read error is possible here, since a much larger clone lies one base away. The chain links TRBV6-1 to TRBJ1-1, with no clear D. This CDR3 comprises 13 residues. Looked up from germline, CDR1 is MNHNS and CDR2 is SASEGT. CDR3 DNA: TGTGCCAGCAGTGACAGGATCGGCGCTGAAACTTTCTTT. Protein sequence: CASSDRIGAETFF.

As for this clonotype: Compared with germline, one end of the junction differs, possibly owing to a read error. The CDR3 loop is CVSSLTGGPAEAFF. In DNA form, the CDR3 reads TGTGTCAGCAGCTTGACGGGGGGCCCGGCTGAAGCTTTCTTT. V and J are TRBV5-4 and TRBJ1-1, with a tentative D call TRBD1 (6 bases). The CDR3 length is 14 residues. Germline CDR1 is SGHNT and CDR2 is YYREEE (reference sequence).

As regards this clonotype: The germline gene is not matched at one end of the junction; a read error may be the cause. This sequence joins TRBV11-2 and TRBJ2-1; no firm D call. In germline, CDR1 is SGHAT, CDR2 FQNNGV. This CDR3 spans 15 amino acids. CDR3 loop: CASSYWWTDCNEQFF. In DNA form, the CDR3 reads TGTGCCAGCAGCTACTGGTGGACCGACTGCAATGAACAGTTCTTC.

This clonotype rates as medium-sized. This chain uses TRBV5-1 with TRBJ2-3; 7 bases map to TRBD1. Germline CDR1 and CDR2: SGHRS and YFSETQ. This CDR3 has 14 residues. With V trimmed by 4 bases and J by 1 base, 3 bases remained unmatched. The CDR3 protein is CASSRGQGTDTQYF. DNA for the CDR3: TGCGCCAGCAGCCGAGGACAGGGCACAGATACGCAGTATTTT.

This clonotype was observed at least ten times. The DNA of the CDR3 is TGCAGTGCTAGTAATCGGGACAGCTGGTACGAGCAGTACTTC. The encoded protein is CSASNRDSWYEQYF. The rearrangement uses TRBV20-1 and TRBJ2-7, with 7 bases identical to TRBD1. V lost 3 bases, J lost 4 bases, and 9 bases stayed unmatched. The CDR3 length is 14 residues. The germline V gene encodes CDR1 DFQATT and CDR2 SNEGSKA (reference sequence).

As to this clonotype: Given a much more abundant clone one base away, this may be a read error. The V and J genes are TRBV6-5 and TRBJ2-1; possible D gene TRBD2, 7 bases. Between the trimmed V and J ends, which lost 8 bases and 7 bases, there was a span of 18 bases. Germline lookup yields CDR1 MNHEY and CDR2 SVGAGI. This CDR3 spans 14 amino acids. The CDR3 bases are TGTGCCAGCCAGCTGGGGGGGGGCGGAAATGAGCAGTTCTTC. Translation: CASQLGGGGNEQFF.

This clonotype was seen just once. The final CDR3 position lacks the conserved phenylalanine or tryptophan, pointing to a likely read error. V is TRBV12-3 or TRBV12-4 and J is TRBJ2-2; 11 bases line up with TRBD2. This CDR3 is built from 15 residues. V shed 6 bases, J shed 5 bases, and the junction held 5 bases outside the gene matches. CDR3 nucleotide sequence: TGTGCCAGCAGCTTTAGCGGGGGGGAGACCGGGGAGCTGTTTCTT. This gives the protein CASSFSGGETGELFL.

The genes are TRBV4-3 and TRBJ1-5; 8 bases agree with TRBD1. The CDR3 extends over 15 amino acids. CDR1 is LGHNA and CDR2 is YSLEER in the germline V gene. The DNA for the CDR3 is TGCACCATCAGCCAAGATGCAGGGGGCGCCCAGCCCCAGCATTTT. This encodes CTISQDAGGAQPQHF.

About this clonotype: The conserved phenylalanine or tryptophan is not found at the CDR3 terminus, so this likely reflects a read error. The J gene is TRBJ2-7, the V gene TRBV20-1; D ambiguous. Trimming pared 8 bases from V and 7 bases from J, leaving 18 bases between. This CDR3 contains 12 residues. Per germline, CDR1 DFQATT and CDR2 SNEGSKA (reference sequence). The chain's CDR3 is CSPARKSREQYL. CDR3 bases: TGCAGTCCTGCCCGCAAGTCGAGAGAGCAGTACTTA.

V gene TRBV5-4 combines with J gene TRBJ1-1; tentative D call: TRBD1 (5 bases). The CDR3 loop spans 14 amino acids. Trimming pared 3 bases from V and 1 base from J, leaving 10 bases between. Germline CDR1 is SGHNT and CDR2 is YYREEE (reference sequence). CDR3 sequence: CASSWDFPNTEAFF. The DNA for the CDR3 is TGTGCCAGCAGCTGGGACTTTCCGAACACTGAAGCTTTCTTT.

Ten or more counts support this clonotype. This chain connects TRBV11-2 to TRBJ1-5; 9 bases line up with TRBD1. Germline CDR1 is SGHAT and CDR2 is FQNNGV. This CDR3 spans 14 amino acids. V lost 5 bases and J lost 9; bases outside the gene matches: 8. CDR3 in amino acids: CASSQRTGDMPQHF. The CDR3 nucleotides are TGTGCCAGCAGCCAAAGGACAGGGGATATGCCCCAGCATTTT.

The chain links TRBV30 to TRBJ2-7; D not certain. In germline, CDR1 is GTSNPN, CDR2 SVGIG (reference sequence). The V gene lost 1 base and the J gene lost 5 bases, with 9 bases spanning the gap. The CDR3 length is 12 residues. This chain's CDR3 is CAWSEIGHEQYF. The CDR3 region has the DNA TGTGCCTGGAGTGAGATAGGCCACGAGCAGTACTTC.

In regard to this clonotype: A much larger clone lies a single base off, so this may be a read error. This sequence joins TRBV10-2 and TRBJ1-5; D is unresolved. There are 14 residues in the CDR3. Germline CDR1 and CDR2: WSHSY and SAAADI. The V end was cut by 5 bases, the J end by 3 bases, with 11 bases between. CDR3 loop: CASSPGNNNQPQHF. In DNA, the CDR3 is TGCGCCAGCAGTCCTGGAAATAACAATCAGCCCCAGCATTTT.

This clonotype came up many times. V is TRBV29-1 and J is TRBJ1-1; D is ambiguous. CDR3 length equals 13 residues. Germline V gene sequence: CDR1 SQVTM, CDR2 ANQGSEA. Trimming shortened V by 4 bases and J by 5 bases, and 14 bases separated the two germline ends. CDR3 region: CSVVLQVGTEAFF. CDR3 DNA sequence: TGCAGCGTTGTTCTTCAAGTCGGTACTGAAGCTTTCTTT.

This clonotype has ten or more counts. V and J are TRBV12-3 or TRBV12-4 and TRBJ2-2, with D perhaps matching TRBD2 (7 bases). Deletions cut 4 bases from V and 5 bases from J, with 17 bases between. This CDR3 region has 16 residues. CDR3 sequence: CASSSSGEGKTGELFF. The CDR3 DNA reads TGTGCCAGCAGTTCCTCAGGGGAGGGGAAAACCGGGGAGCTGTTTTTT.

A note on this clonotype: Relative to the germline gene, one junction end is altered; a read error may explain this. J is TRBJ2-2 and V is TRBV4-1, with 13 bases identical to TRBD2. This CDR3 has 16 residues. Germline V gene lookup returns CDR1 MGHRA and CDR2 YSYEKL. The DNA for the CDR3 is TGCGCCAGCAGCCAACCGACTAGCGGGAGGTCCGGGGAGCTCTTTTTT. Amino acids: CASSQPTSGRSGELFF.

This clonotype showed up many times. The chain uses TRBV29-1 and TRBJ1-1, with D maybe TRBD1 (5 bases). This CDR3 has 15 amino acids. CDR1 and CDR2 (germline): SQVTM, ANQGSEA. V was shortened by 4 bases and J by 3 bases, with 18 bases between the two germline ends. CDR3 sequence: CSVAWPGPLYTEAFF. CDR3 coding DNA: TGCAGCGTTGCTTGGCCGGGACCCTTATACACTGAAGCTTTCTTT.

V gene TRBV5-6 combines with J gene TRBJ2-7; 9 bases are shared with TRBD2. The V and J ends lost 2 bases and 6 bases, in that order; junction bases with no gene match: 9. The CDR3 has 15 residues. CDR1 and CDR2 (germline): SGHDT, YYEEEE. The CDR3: CASSFRLAGTGEQYF. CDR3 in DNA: TGTGCCAGCAGCTTCCGTCTAGCGGGAACGGGCGAGCAGTACTTC. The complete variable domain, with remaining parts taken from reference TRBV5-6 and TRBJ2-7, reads DAGVTQSPTHLIKTRGQQVTLRCSPKSGHDTVSWYQQALGQGPQFIFQYYEEEERQRGNFPDRFSGHQFPNYSSELNVNALLLGDSALYLCASSFRLAGTGEQYFGPGTRLTVT.

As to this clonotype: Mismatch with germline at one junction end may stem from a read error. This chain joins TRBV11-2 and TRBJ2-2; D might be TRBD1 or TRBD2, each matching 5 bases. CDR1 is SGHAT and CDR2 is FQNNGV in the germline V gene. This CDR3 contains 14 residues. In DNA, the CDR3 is TGTACCAGCAGCTTAACGAGTGGGGCCGGGGAGCTGTTATTT. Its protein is CTSSLTSGAGELLF.

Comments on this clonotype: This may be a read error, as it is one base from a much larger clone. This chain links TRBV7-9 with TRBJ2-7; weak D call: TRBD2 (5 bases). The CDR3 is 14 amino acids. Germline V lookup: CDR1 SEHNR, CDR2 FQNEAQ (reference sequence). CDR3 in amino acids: CASSLNRGYSEEYF. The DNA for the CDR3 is TGTGCCAGCAGCTTAAATCGAGGGTATAGCGAGGAGTACTTC.

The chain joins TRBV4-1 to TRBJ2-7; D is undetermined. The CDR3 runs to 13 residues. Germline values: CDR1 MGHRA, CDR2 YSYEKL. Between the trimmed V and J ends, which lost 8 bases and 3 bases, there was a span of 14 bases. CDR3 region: CASASGVDYEQYF. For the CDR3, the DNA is TGCGCCAGCGCTTCTGGGGTTGACTACGAGCAGTACTTC.

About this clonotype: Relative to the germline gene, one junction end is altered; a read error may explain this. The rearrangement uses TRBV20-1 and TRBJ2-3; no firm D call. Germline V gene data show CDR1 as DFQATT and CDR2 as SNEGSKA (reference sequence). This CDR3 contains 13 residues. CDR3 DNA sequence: TGCAGTTCTAGACCCACTGGGTTGGGTACGCAGTATTTT. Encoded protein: CSSRPTGLGTQYF.